The rows below give T cell receptor beta chains drawn from one sample of a study of blood T cell repertoires in COVID-19. Sequencing used immunoSEQ multiplex PCR; TCRdb keeps in-frame clones, though not all of them. The repertoire consists of tens of thousands of clones, with 65% to 90% occurring once and the leading ten covering 28%. Sequenced: peripheral blood. The receptors originated from a woman older than 75 with active or convalescent COVID-19. Both conserved end residues are part of each CDR3. The D gene is left open where the match is weak. Size values are once, few and many counts, or a class for expanded clones, and some rows have none.

D	V	J	size	DNA	CDR3
.	TRBV7-2	TRBJ2-7	once	TGTGCCAGCAGCTTAGCGCCAGGGTCCTACGAGCAGTACTTC	CASSLAPGSYEQYF
.	TRBV21-1	TRBJ1-1	.	TGTGCCAGCACGGATGCCTGCGGCACTGAAGCTTTCTTT	CASTDACGTEAFF
.	TRBV12-3/TRBV12-4	TRBJ1-2	.	TGTGCCAGCAGTTACAGGGTTCGGAATGGCTACACCTTC	CASSYRVRNGYTF
.	TRBV5-1	TRBJ2-1	.	TGCGCCAGCAGCTCCGAGGGGCCCTTGGACAGTTCCTACAATGAGCAGTTCTTC	CASSSEGPLDSSYNEQFF
.	TRBV6-5	TRBJ1-5	.	TGTGCCAGCGGACAGCCCTTTAGCAATCAGCCCCAGCATTTT	CASGQPFSNQPQHF
.	TRBV7-3	TRBJ2-1	.	TGTGCCAGCAGCCCAAGTTGGCTAGCGATTCGGGATGAGCAGTTCTTC	CASSPSWLAIRDEQFF
.	TRBV7-8	TRBJ2-5	.	TGTGCCAGCAGCCTTAGTATGGAGACCCAGTACTTC	CASSLSMETQYF
TRBD1	TRBV7-2	TRBJ1-2	.	TGTGCCAGCAGCCCAAACGCGGAATTGGACAGGGGGTATGGCTACACCTTC	CASSPNAELDRGYGYTF
.	TRBV5-4	TRBJ2-3	.	TGTGCCAGCAGCCGAAGCGGACGGCGCACAGATACGCAGTATTTT	CASSRSGRRTDTQYF
TRBD1	TRBV2	TRBJ2-1	.	TGTGCCAGCAGTGCTGACAGGGGACTCTACAATGAGCAGTTCTTC	CASSADRGLYNEQFF
TRBD1	TRBV9	TRBJ2-4	.	TGTGCCAGCAGCGTAGGGACAGGGACGGGCGGCCAAAACATTCAGTACTTC	CASSVGTGTGGQNIQYF
TRBD1	TRBV18	TRBJ1-5	.	TGTGCCAGCTCGCTGACAGGGTCTGATAATCAGCCCCAGCATTTT	CASSLTGSDNQPQHF
TRBD1	TRBV14	TRBJ1-1	once	TGTGCCAGCAGCCGCGGGACAGGGCCCCCTGAAGCTTTCTTT	CASSRGTGPPEAFF
TRBD1	TRBV12-3/TRBV12-4	TRBJ2-5	.	TGTGCCAGCAGACAGGGGGAGACCCAGTACTTC	CASRQGETQYF
.	TRBV7-8	TRBJ1-4	.	TGTGCCAGCAGCTCCGCACGGACAGCAACAAATGAAAAACTGTTTTTT	CASSSARTATNEKLFF
TRBD1	TRBV9	TRBJ1-4	.	TGTGCCAGCAGCCTACATGGACAGGGGGGCAATGAAAAACTGTTTTTT	CASSLHGQGGNEKLFF
.	TRBV9	TRBJ1-5	.	TGTGCCAGCAGCGTAGGGCCCAATCAGCCCCAGCATTTT	CASSVGPNQPQHF
.	TRBV7-2	TRBJ1-5	.	TGTGCCAGCAGCTTAGAACTCAATCAGCCCCAGCATTTT	CASSLELNQPQHF
.	TRBV3-1/TRBV3-2	TRBJ1-1	.	TGTGCCAGCAGCCAAGACCTCACAGGAGTGAACACTGAAGCTTTCTTT	CASSQDLTGVNTEAFF
.	TRBV7-9	TRBJ1-6	.	TGTGCCAGCAGCTTTTCCTCGAGGGGGTCCTATAATTCACCCCTCCACTTT	CASSFSSRGSYNSPLHF
TRBD2	TRBV25-1	TRBJ2-1	.	TGTGCCAGCAGTGAATTAGGGCTAGCGGGGACCTACAATGAGCAGTTCTTC	CASSELGLAGTYNEQFF
TRBD1	TRBV5-1	TRBJ2-2	once	TGCGCCAGCAGTCGAGGAACACAGGGGGCCTCCGGGGAGCTGTTTTTT	CASSRGTQGASGELFF
.	TRBV12-3/TRBV12-4	TRBJ2-3	.	TGTGCCAGCAGTTTCCTTACTGCTACGCAGTATTTT	CASSFLTATQYF
.	TRBV11-2	TRBJ2-1	.	TGTGCCAGCAGCCCCTCCCGGTGGGAGCAGTTCTTC	CASSPSRWEQFF
TRBD2	TRBV3-1/TRBV3-2	TRBJ2-7	.	TGTGCCAGCAGCCCCCCGGGGGGGTACGAGCAGTACTTC	CASSPPGGYEQYF
TRBD1	TRBV9	TRBJ2-7	few	TGTGCCAGCAGCGGACAGGGGAATTCCTACGAGCAGTACTTC	CASSGQGNSYEQYF
TRBD2	TRBV5-1	TRBJ2-1	.	TGCGCCAGCAGCTTGCAGAGCGGGGGGGGCTACAATGAGCAGTTCTTC	CASSLQSGGGYNEQFF
.	TRBV11-2	TRBJ1-4	.	TGTGCCAGCAGCTTGCGGGGCCTTAATGAAAAACTGTTTTTT	CASSLRGLNEKLFF
TRBD1	TRBV7-8	TRBJ1-2	.	TGTGCCAGCAAACCAGGGGGTAGCTATGGCTACACCTTC	CASKPGGSYGYTF
.	TRBV19	TRBJ1-1	.	TGTGCCAGTAGACCTTTTGCAGGGCGGGGCACTGAAGCTTTCTTT	CASRPFAGRGTEAFF
TRBD2	TRBV5-4	TRBJ2-1	.	TGTGCCAGCAGCTCCCCCCCTAGCGGGGGTACCTACAATGAGCAGTTCTTC	CASSSPPSGGTYNEQFF
TRBD2	TRBV18	TRBJ2-4	.	TGTGCCAGCTCACGGAGCGGGGAAAACATTCAGTACTTC	CASSRSGENIQYF
.	TRBV3-1/TRBV3-2	TRBJ1-4	.	TGTGCCAGCAGCCTGAGGGGGGGTGGTGAAAAACTGTTTTTT	CASSLRGGGEKLFF
.	TRBV2	TRBJ1-6	few	TGTGCCAGCAGTGAAGCGCTGGGAGACCATAATTCACCCCTCCACTTT	CASSEALGDHNSPLHF
TRBD1	TRBV6-6	TRBJ1-1	.	TGTGCCAGCAGACTGACAGGGGAGAACACTGAAGCTTTCTTT	CASRLTGENTEAFF
TRBD1	TRBV24-1	TRBJ1-3	.	TGTGCCACCGGCGAACCGGGACAGGAGGGAAACACCATATATTTT	CATGEPGQEGNTIYF
TRBD1	TRBV19	TRBJ1-5	many	TGTGCCAGTAGTGGGACAGGGGGTACATTTTATAGCAATCAGCCCCAGCATTTT	CASSGTGGTFYSNQPQHF
TRBD1	TRBV5-1	TRBJ1-5	.	TGCGCCAGCAGCTTGGATGGCCAGGGGGCCATCAATCAGCCCCAGCATTTT	CASSLDGQGAINQPQHF
TRBD1	TRBV24-1	TRBJ2-2	.	TGTGCCACCAGTGACTCCGGGACAGTGACCGGGGAGCTGTTTTTT	CATSDSGTVTGELFF
TRBD2	TRBV4-1	TRBJ2-3	.	TGCGCCAGCAGGGCGGCGGGGGGGAACACAGATACGCAGTATTTT	CASRAAGGNTDTQYF
TRBD1	TRBV13	TRBJ2-1	.	TGTGCCAGCAGCCCGGGACAGGGGGAATATGAGCAGTTCTTC	CASSPGQGEYEQFF